This TCR beta chain was sequenced in a study of blood T cells in healthy people across ages. Study conclusions and caveats: Possibly confounding the expanded clonotype changes was the fact that donor CMV status was unknown. Higher naive T cell percentage went strongly together with higher TCR beta diversity. The unsorted PBMCs prevented any conclusive comparison of naive versus antigen-experienced cells.

Staff drew around 10 milliliters of peripheral blood from each donor. This clonotype was detected a few times. What it binds is not known. A sample-barcoded 5' primer and a J-beta primer mix were used in a second PCR of roughly 7 to 11 cycles. TCRdb passed the 5' RACE reads through MiXCR, listing each CDR3 protein once. The sample carries hundreds of thousands of distinct CDR3 sequences, around 50% recorded once. Material: blood. This TCR came from a man between 40 and 49 years old in good health.

CDR3 DNA sequence: TGTGCCAGCAGTTATGGACAGGGGGCGTCCTACAATGAGCAGTTCTTC. This sequence encodes CASSYGQGASYNEQFF. J is TRBJ2-1 and V is TRBV6-2 or TRBV6-3, with 11 nucleotides matching TRBD1. The CDR3 sequence is 16 residues long. The J segment lost 1 base and the V segment lost 3 bases, leaving 2 bases of the junction unmatched. Per germline, CDR1 MNHEY and CDR2 SVGEGT.